Following are 3 T cell receptor beta chains from one sample sequenced in a study of blood T cell repertoires in COVID-19. Libraries were prepared by immunoSEQ multiplex PCR; TCRdb keeps only in-frame clonotypes and omits some of them. The data contain just under 350,000 clones, around 91% of them singletons. The material sequenced was peripheral blood. The receptors come from a woman under 30 who had recovered from COVID-19.

The chain recombines TRBV6-2 or TRBV6-3 with TRBJ1-5; 7 bases are shared with TRBD1. Germline CDR1 and CDR2: MNHEY and SVGEGT. This CDR3 spans 16 amino acids. Germline trimming cut 2 bases from V and 3 bases from J; bases unmatched to any gene: 7. The CDR3 bases are TGTGCCAGCAGTTACAGAAGGGGGACAGACAATCAGCCCCAGCATTTT. This encodes CASSYRRGTDNQPQHF.

In nucleotides, the CDR3 is TGTGCCACCAGTGGAGGATTGGCAGATACGCAGTATTTT. Protein: CATSGGLADTQYF. The chain combines TRBV24-1 with TRBJ2-3; D call uncertain. This CDR3 is 13 amino acids long. V dropped 5 bases and J dropped 4 bases, with 9 bases sitting between them. Germline V gene lookup returns CDR1 KGHDR and CDR2 SFDVKD.

Comments on this clone: Other DNA sequences in this specimen translate into the identical CDR3. The chain has TRBV6-5 and TRBJ1-1, with D possibly being TRBD1 (6 bases). The V gene's germline CDR1 is MNHEY and CDR2 SVGAGI. The germline V and J ends were trimmed by 0 bases and 8 bases, with 7 bases remaining between them. The CDR3 is 12 amino acids. The CDR3: CASSYSQGEAFF. As DNA, the CDR3 is TGTGCCAGCAGTTACTCACAGGGCGAAGCTTTCTTT.